This entry lists 3 T cell receptor beta chains sequenced from one sample in a study of T cell responses to AZD1222 COVID-19 vaccine. The repertoire was sequenced with immunoSEQ multiplex PCR; TCRdb's copy has only in-frame clones and lacks some. The data show about 150,000 clones, 91% seen once. The sample here was peripheral blood, taken on day 0 of AZD1222 vaccination. Every receptor here comes from an adult in good health.

The chain employs TRBV5-4 and TRBJ2-5; the match to TRBD1 covers 7 bases. This CDR3 contains 15 residues. Germline V gene lookup returns CDR1 SGHNT and CDR2 YYREEE (reference sequence). The ends lost 1 base at V and 3 bases at J; junction bases unmatched: 6. DNA of the CDR3: TGTGCCAGCAGCTTGCAACAGGGGACCAAAGAGACCCAGTACTTC. Translated: CASSLQQGTKETQYF.

V gene TRBV7-2 combines with J gene TRBJ2-5; 7 bases fit TRBD1. V dropped 4 bases and J dropped 5; count of bases not matched to a gene: 7. The CDR3 length is 14 residues. Germline V CDR1 and CDR2: SGHTA, FQGNSA. CDR3 in DNA: TGTGCCAGCAGCTACGGACAGGTGGGGGAGACCCAGTACTTC. Encoded protein: CASSYGQVGETQYF.

The chain uses TRBV28 and TRBJ2-7; 7 bases line up with TRBD1. V was pared by 10 bases and J by 2 bases, with 8 bases of the junction left unmatched. The CDR3 runs to 13 residues. The germline CDR1 and CDR2 sequences are MDHEN and SYDVKM. In DNA form, the CDR3 reads TGTGCCAACAGGAAGACAGGGACCTACGAGCAGTACTTC. Translated, it gives CANRKTGTYEQYF.